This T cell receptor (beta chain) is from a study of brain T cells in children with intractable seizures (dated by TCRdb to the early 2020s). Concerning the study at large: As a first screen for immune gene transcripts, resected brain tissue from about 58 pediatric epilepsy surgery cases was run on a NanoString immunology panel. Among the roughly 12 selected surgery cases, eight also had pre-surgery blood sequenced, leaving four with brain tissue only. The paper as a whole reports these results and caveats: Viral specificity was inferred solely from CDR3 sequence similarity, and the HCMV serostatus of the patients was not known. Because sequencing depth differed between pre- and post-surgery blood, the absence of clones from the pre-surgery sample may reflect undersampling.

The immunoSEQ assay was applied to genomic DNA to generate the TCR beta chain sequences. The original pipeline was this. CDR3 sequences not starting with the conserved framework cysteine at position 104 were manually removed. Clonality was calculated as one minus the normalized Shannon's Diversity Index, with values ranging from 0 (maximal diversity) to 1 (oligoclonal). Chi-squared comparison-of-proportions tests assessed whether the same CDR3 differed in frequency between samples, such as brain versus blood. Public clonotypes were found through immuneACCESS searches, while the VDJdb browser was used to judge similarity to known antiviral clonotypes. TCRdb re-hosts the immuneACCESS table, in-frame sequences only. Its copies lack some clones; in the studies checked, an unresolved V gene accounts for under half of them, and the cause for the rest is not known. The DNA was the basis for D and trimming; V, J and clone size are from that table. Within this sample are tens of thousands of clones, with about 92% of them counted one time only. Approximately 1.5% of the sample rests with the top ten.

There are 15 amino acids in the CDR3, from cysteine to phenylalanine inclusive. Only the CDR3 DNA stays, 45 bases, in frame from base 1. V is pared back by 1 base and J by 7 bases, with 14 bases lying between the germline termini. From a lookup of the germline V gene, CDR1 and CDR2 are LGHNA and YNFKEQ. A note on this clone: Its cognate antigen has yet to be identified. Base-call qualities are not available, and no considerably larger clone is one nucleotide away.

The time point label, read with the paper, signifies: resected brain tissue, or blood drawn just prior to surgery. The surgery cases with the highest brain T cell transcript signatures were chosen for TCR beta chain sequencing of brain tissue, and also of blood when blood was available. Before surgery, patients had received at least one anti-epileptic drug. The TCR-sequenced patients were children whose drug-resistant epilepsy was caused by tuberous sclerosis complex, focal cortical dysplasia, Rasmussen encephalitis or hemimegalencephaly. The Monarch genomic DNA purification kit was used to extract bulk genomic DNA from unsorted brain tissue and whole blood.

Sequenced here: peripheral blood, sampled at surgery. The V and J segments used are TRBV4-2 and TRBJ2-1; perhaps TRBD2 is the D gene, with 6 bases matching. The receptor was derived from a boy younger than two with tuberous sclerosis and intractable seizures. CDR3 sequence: CASSQAGGTANEQFF. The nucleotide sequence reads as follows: TGTGCCAGCAGCCAAGCTGGGGGGACTGCTAATGAGCAGTTCTTC.